What follows are 5 T cell receptor beta chains derived from one specimen sequenced in a study of CD8+ T cells in alopecia areata (dated by TCRdb to between 2018 and 2020). The receptor library was made with the immunoSEQ multiplex PCR assay. To provide template for TCR sequencing, every sample had RNA extracted and reverse transcribed into cDNA. The immuneACCESS repertoire file appears here via TCRdb, limited to in-frame rearrangements. These files lack a portion of the clones; in checked studies, under half of the deficit traces to unresolved V genes, and the cause of the others is not known. This sample holds about 130,000 clones; roughly 58% were observed only once. Together, the top ten hold 3.5% to 5% of the sample. In the paper's terms, the time point label means: baseline before oral tofacitinib. Sample: CD4+ T cells sorted from blood, taken at week 0. The receptors here all came from a human donor with alopecia areata.

This clone was counted a single time. The rearrangement joins TRBV11-2 to TRBJ1-1; 10 bases match TRBD1. V lost 1 base, J lost 3 bases, and 5 bases stayed unmatched. Germline lookup yields CDR1 SGHAT and CDR2 FQNNGV. There are 16 residues in the CDR3. CDR3 sequence: CASSLGGQGEDTEAFF. Here the CDR3 DNA reads TGTGCCAGCAGCTTAGGCGGACAGGGGGAAGACACTGAAGCTTTCTTT.

The chain is built from TRBV10-3 and TRBJ2-3; D unresolved. This CDR3 is 14 amino acids long. V lost 10 bases and J 2 bases, leaving 16 bases between the germline ends. In germline, CDR1 is ENHRY, CDR2 SYGVKD. The CDR3: CATAELQNTDTQYF. The DNA for the CDR3 is TGTGCCACTGCTGAGCTTCAGAACACAGATACGCAGTATTTT.

This chain joins TRBV30 and TRBJ2-3, with 10 bases fitting TRBD2. V trimming: 1 base; J trimming: 6 bases; junction bases outside the gene matches: 4. CDR1 is GTSNPN and CDR2 is SVGIG in the germline V gene (reference sequence). The length of the CDR3 is 14 residues. The CDR3 region is CAWSGAGGPDTQYF. The CDR3, as DNA: TGTGCCTGGAGTGGAGCGGGAGGGCCTGATACGCAGTATTTT.

The chain combines TRBV18 with TRBJ2-2; tentatively, D is TRBD1 (6 bases). The germline V gene has CDR1 KGHSH and CDR2 LQKENI. There are 15 residues in the CDR3. With 0 bases removed from V and 3 bases from J, the gap between germline ends came to 8 bases. The CDR3 here is CASSPPGADTGELFF. The CDR3 DNA reads as TGTGCCAGCTCACCACCGGGGGCTGACACCGGGGAGCTGTTTTTT.

The rearrangement uses TRBV5-4 and TRBJ2-3; D might be TRBD2 (6 bases). The length of the CDR3 is 16 residues. Germline CDR1 is SGHNT and CDR2 is YYREEE (reference sequence). V was clipped by 4 bases and J by 4 bases, with 19 bases between them. This chain's CDR3 is CASSGGSREQSDTQYF. Written as DNA, the CDR3 is TGTGCCAGCAGCGGGGGGTCCAGGGAGCAGTCAGATACGCAGTATTTT.